Each of the 14 T cell receptor beta chains below was sequenced from the same sample in a study of graft-versus-host responses after intestinal transplantation. These receptors' antigens are unknown. Sequenced by immunoSEQ multiplex PCR; TCRdb stores in-frame clones only, minus some. The sample contains about 130,000 clones, approximately 90% of which appear only once. Material: unstimulated CD4+ T cells sorted from spleen or lymph node cells, obtained before intestinal transplant. The receptors originated from a human donor who received an intestinal transplant.

The CDR3 here is CASSSEDGRLSYEQYF. In DNA form, the CDR3 reads TGTGCCAGCAGCTCTGAGGACGGCCGACTCTCCTACGAGCAGTACTTC. The V and J genes are TRBV11-1 and TRBJ2-7; no clear D gene. With 4 bases removed from V and 0 bases from J, the gap between germline ends came to 16 bases. Germline lookup yields CDR1 SGHAT and CDR2 FQDESV (reference sequence). This CDR3 has 16 residues.

The chain has TRBV5-6 and TRBJ1-3, with D perhaps matching TRBD1 (5 bases). In germline, CDR1 is SGHDT, CDR2 YYEEEE. This CDR3 is built from 14 residues. V dropped 9 bases and J dropped 2 bases, with 15 bases sitting between them. The CDR3 is CATHPLGPGNTIYF. The DNA of the CDR3 is TGTGCCACCCATCCTTTGGGGCCTGGAAACACCATATATTTT.

The chain links TRBV10-2 to TRBJ2-1, with 10 bases aligning to TRBD2. This CDR3 region has 13 residues. Unmatched junction bases numbered 7, after V lost 8 bases and J lost 9 bases. Germline CDR1 WSHSY, CDR2 SAAADI. CDR3 sequence (DNA): TGCGCCAGCGGGCTAGCGGGGGTAGGTGAGCAGTTCTTC. Amino acids: CASGLAGVGEQFF.

The chain employs TRBV12-5 and TRBJ2-5; D might be TRBD1 or TRBD2, each matching 6 bases. Per germline, CDR1 LGHNT and CDR2 FRNRAP. The ends were cut back, 7 bases at V and 1 base at J, with 13 bases in the middle. The CDR3 contains 14 residues. CDR3 loop: CASAITGAQETQYF. The CDR3 bases are TGTGCTAGTGCCATTACGGGGGCCCAAGAGACCCAGTACTTC. Full variable domain (missing parts from reference TRBV12-5 and TRBJ2-5): DARVTQTPRHKVTEMGQEVTMRCQPILGHNTVFWYRQTMMQGLELLAYFRNRAPLDDSGMPKDRFSAEMPDATLATLKIQPSEPRDSAVYFCASAITGAQETQYFGPGTRLLVL.

The chain employs TRBV9 and TRBJ2-7; D is ambiguous. Trimming removed 4 bases from V and 7 bases from J, with 21 bases in between. The CDR3 is made up of 15 amino acids. The V gene's germline CDR1 is SGDLS and CDR2 YYNGEE. The CDR3 DNA reads TGTGCCAGCAGCCTGGGCGGAAGGGCAGATTGGGAGCAGTACTTC. It yields the protein CASSLGGRADWEQYF.

This sequence joins TRBV12-5 and TRBJ2-1, with D possibly being TRBD1 or TRBD2 (6 bases each). This CDR3 comprises 15 residues. Germline loops: CDR1 LGHNT, CDR2 FRNRAP. V was shortened by 1 base and J by 6 bases, with 13 bases between the two germline ends. For the CDR3, the DNA is TGTGCTAGTGGTTTGGGGGGGGCCCCTACCAATGAGCAGTTCTTC. Translation: CASGLGGAPTNEQFF.

The V and J genes are TRBV18 and TRBJ2-2, with D possibly called TRBD1 or TRBD2 (6 bases each). Germline-derived CDR1 and CDR2 are KGHSH and LQKENI. Trimming took off 0 bases at V and 6 bases at J, with 14 bases between the two ends. This CDR3 contains 16 residues. Written as DNA, the CDR3 is TGTGCCAGCTCACCACCGTCCGGGGGCGACGCCGGGGAGCTGTTTTTT. Its translation: CASSPPSGGDAGELFF.

V is TRBV15 and J is TRBJ2-5; 10 bases line up with TRBD1. CDR1 and CDR2 from the germline V gene are LNHNV and YYDKDF (reference sequence). The CDR3 contains 16 residues. The V and J ends lost 5 bases and 1 base, in that order; junction bases with no gene match: 7. The CDR3 DNA is TGTGCCACCAGCCCCGACAGGGGGCCGGGCCAAGAGACCCAGTACTTC. Translation gives CATSPDRGPGQETQYF.

The table lists this clone with a few counts. This chain uses TRBV7-9 with TRBJ2-1; D may be TRBD2 (7 bases). Trimming stripped 4 bases from V and 13 bases from J, with 11 bases between. The CDR3 totals 11 residues. CDR1 and CDR2 from the germline V gene are SEHNR and FQNEAQ (reference sequence). CDR3 DNA sequence: TGTGCCAGCAGCTGGGGGGGGCCCCAGTTCTTC. The encoded protein is CASSWGGPQFF.

This clone came up a few times. The V and J genes are TRBV19 and TRBJ2-3, with a weak D call TRBD1 (6 bases). This CDR3 is 16 amino acids long. Germline CDR1 and CDR2: LNHDA and SQIVND (reference sequence). The V end was cut by 5 bases, the J end by 0 bases, with 15 bases between. The CDR3 here is CASSPRGGYSTDTQYF. Here the CDR3 DNA reads TGTGCCAGTAGTCCCCGAGGGGGTTATAGCACAGATACGCAGTATTTT.

The chain combines TRBV7-9 with TRBJ1-2, with D possibly TRBD1 on 5 matching bases. Trimming took 4 bases from V and 8 from J, leaving 14 bases between them. CDR1 and CDR2 from the germline V gene are SEHNR and FQNEAQ (reference sequence). This CDR3 spans 13 amino acids. The CDR3 nucleotides are TGTGCCAGCAGCTCCCACATGGGGGAGGGCTACACCTTC. It encodes CASSSHMGEGYTF.

The sample holds one count of this clone. The chain joins TRBV11-3 to TRBJ2-7, with a weak D call TRBD2 (6 bases). The ends were cut back, 2 bases at V and 0 bases at J, with 11 bases in the middle. Looked up from germline, CDR1 is SGHNT and CDR2 is YENEEA. The CDR3 is 15 residues long. The chain's CDR3 is CASSLNGGTSYEQYF. For the CDR3, the DNA is TGTGCCAGCAGCTTAAACGGCGGGACCTCCTACGAGCAGTACTTC.

The chain joins TRBV13 to TRBJ1-4; TRBD1 is a possible D gene (5 bases). Per germline, CDR1 PRHDT and CDR2 FYEKMQ (reference sequence). Deletions cut 4 bases from V and 6 bases from J, with 18 bases between. CDR3 length: 16 amino acids. The CDR3 DNA reads as TGTGCCAGCAGCTCCAACCCCCAGGGAGGATATGAAAAACTGTTTTTT. The encoded protein is CASSSNPQGGYEKLFF.

The V call is TRBV6-5, the J call TRBJ1-6; D gene unclear. The CDR3 runs to 12 residues. The V end lost 1 base, the J end lost 10 bases, and 5 bases lay between the germline ends. Germline loops: CDR1 MNHEY, CDR2 SVGAGI. The CDR3 is CASSYYRSPLHF. CDR3 DNA: TGTGCCAGCAGTTACTATAGGTCACCCCTCCACTTT.